The entry below gives a single T cell receptor (beta chain) sequence along with its context. What it binds is unknown. Before the COVID-19 pandemic, during about 2010-2018, CD4+ T cells were taken from unexposed donors. Isolation of CD4+ T cells took place after less than 11 days in culture. Half the medium was replaced with IL-2 medium on days 3 and 7. This sample was included in a study of CD4 T cells in relation to SARS-CoV-2 and coronaviruses. Some clones are missing from TCRdb's copy, which holds only in-frame ones; the method was immunoSEQ multiplex PCR. The profile covers some 26,000 clones, with roughly 80% appearing a single time and roughly a sixth taken by the ten largest. Input material: CD4+ T cells from PBMCs, cultured in vitro. This TCR was recovered from a human donor in good health.

The CDR3 loop is CASSLGQGNEQYF. As DNA, the CDR3 is TGTGCCAGCAGCCTGGGACAGGGTAATGAGCAGTACTTC. The rearrangement links TRBV7-3 to TRBJ2-7; TRBD1 aligns across 9 bases. Trimming at V came to 5 bases and at J to 7 bases, leaving 6 bases not matched to a gene. The germline gives CDR1 SGHTA, CDR2 FQGTGA. The CDR3 contains 13 residues.